This T cell receptor beta chain is drawn from a study of T cell responses to AZD1222 COVID-19 vaccine. As concerns this clone: Its antigen is not identified.

Study outcomes and limitations: A mostly white British donor set with more females was recruited, and clonal diversity was possibly underestimated. There were vaccine-associated CD4 TCRs across spike, dominant at 160-218 and 743-854. Only a handful of AZD1222 recipients, roughly 6 in all, had baseline seropositivity. Repertoires were sampled only after the peak T cell response.

The method was immunoSEQ multiplex PCR; TCRdb's version includes in-frame clones alone and lacks a portion of them. The sample has under 300,000 clones, 85% to 95% seen once. V trimming: 3 bases; J trimming: 7 bases; junction bases outside the gene matches: 9. This CDR3 region has 15 residues. Germline CDR1 and CDR2: KGHSH and LQKENI. The chain has TRBV18 and TRBJ2-1; TRBD1 aligns across 7 bases. The sample consisted of peripheral blood, taken on day 0 of AZD1222 vaccination. This sequence originates from an adult in good health. The DNA for the CDR3 is TGTGCCAGCTCACCCAGCCGACAGGGCGGGAATGAGCAGTTCTTC. Translated: CASSPSRQGGNEQFF.